This T cell receptor beta chain derives from a study of circulating and synovial CD4+ cells in juvenile arthritis. Study-wide results and limits: Circulating pathogenic-like and bulk T cells looked alike by Vbeta family usage. These repertoires were less diverse than bulk blood CD4 repertoires.

As concerns this clone: The antigen remains unidentified.

The assay was immunoSEQ multiplex PCR, and TCRdb's table has in-frame clones only and misses some. The data hold over 2,000 clones, with about 91% observed a single time. Sequenced input: HLA-DR+ CD4+ T cells from blood. Subset specified: circulating pathogenic-like lymphocytes, sorted as HLA-DR+CD14-CD3+CD4+CD25low/- blood T cells. The source is a human donor with juvenile idiopathic arthritis.

CDR3 protein: CASSWEGGSQETQYF. The CDR3, as DNA: TGTGCCAGCAGCTGGGAGGGGGGATCCCAAGAGACCCAGTACTTC. V is TRBV7-9 and J is TRBJ2-5, with D tentatively TRBD2 (7 bases). Per germline, CDR1 SEHNR and CDR2 FQNEAQ (reference sequence). The CDR3 runs to 15 residues. V lost 4 bases, J lost 1 base, and 13 bases lay in between.